The clone carrying this TCR beta chain was seen repeatedly, ten times or more. Its antigen is not known. In terms of origin and age, donors were healthy Caucasian individuals from Russia aged roughly 6 to 100. Per-sample PBMC isolation yielded at least 6.5 million cells. A sample-barcoded 5' primer and a J-beta primer mix were used in a second PCR of roughly 7 to 11 cycles. TCRdb recomputed calls from the 5' RACE reads with MiXCR, one row per CDR3 protein. The table has 630,000 or so distinct CDR3 sequences, roughly 30% seen once. The data stem from a study of blood T cells in healthy people across ages. Study-wide results and caveats: While age rose, TCR beta diversity per million T cells dropped in a roughly linear way. Comparison with aged donors showed that long-lived donors had more naive CD4+ cells and higher diversity.

There are 12 residues in the CDR3. Between the trimmed V and J ends, which lost 6 bases and 8 bases, there was a span of 16 bases. Germline values: CDR1 DFQATT, CDR2 SNEGSKA (reference sequence). Sequencing was performed on blood. The receptor comes from a woman older than 75 in good health. The chain carries TRBV20-1 and TRBJ1-2; D is possibly TRBD1 (5 bases). CDR3 protein: CSATPQGSGYTF. DNA for the CDR3: TGCAGTGCCACGCCCCAGGGTTCGGGCTACACCTTC.